The present T cell receptor (beta chain) was sequenced within a study of beta chain bispecific antibodies for T cell cancers. On the study more broadly: HPB-ALL carried surface TRBV5-5, while Jurkat carried TRBV12-3.

T cells were expanded from blood mononuclear cells for 3 to 4 days with anti-CD3 OKT3 or CD3/CD28 beads. Overall study findings and caveats: Most targeted TRBV signal came from the leukemia cell line cells, not normal T cells.

Clonotypes were quantified using unique molecular identifier barcodes. From the 5' RACE reads, TCRdb called clonotypes with MiXCR, one entry per CDR3 protein. The data show approximately 20,000 distinct CDR3 sequences, with approximately 2.6% seen just once and over 25% held by the top ten. The CDR3 has 16 residues. CDR1 and CDR2 (germline): MGHRA, YSYEKL. V shed 4 bases and J 0 bases; nucleotides not matched to a gene: 8. A note on this clonotype: The antigen remains undetermined.

The TCR was taken from a human donor in good health. Some clones in this sample may be carry-over from other donors' samples. The sample comprised healthy donor T cells cultured with leukemia cells. J is TRBJ1-1 and V is TRBV4-1; TRBD1 matches at 7 bases. The CDR3 loop is CASSPRQGDMNTEAFF. The CDR3 nucleotides read TGCGCCAGCAGCCCTCGACAGGGCGACATGAACACTGAAGCTTTCTTT.